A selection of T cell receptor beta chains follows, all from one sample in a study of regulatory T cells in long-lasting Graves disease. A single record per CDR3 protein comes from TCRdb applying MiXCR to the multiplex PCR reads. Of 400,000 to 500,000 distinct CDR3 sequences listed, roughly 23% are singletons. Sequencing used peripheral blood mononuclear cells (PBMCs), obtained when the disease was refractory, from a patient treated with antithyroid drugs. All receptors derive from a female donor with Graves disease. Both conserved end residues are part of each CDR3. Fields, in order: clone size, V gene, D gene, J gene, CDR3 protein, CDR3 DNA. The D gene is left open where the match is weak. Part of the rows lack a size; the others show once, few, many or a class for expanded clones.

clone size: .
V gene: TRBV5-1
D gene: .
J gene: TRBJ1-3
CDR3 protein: CASSLDRAYGNTIYF
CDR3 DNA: TGCGCCAGCAGCTTGGACAGGGCTTATGGAAACACCATATATTTT

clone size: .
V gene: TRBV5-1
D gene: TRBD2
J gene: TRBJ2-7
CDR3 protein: CASSLTSSGASYEQYF
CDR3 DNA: TGCGCCAGCAGCCTTACTTCTAGCGGAGCGTCCTACGAGCAGTACTTC

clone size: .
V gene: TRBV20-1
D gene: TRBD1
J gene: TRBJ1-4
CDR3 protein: CSARPPYRGLNEKLFF
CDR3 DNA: TGCAGTGCTAGGCCCCCTTACAGGGGCCTAAATGAAAAACTGTTTTTT

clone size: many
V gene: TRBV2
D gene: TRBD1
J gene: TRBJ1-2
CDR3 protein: CASSVTGQGAGYGYTF
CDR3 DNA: TGTGCCAGCAGTGTAACAGGACAGGGGGCAGGATATGGCTACACCTTC

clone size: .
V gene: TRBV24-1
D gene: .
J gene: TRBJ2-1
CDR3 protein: CATSDRGTQGTSSYNEQFF
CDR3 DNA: TGTGCCACCAGTGATCGCGGGACGCAAGGGACAAGCTCCTACAATGAGCAGTTCTTC

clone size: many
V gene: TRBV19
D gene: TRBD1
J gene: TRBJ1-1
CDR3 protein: CASNPGQLAFRREAFF
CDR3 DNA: TGTGCCAGTAACCCGGGACAGCTCGCTTTTAGGCGGGAAGCTTTCTTT

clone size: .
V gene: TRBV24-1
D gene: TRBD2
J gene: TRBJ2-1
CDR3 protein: CATSERTLAGAYNEQFF
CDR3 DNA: TGTGCCACCAGTGAACGAACGCTAGCGGGAGCCTACAATGAGCAGTTCTTC

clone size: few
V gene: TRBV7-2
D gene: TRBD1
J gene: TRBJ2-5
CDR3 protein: CASSSTGVGETQCF
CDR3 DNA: TGTGCCAGCAGCTCTACAGGGGTTGGGGAGACCCAGTGCTTC

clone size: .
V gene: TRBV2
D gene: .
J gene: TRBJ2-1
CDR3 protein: CASSEEGNEQFF
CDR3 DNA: TGTGCCAGCAGTGAAGAGGGAAATGAGCAGTTCTTC

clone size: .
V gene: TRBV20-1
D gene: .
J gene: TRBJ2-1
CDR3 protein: CSASGLADEQFF
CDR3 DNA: TGCAGTGCTAGTGGGTTAGCCGATGAGCAGTTCTTC

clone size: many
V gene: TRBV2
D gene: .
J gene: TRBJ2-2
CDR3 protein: CASTSTRNTGELFF
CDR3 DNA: TGTGCCAGTACTTCGACTAGGAACACCGGGGAGCTGTTTTTT

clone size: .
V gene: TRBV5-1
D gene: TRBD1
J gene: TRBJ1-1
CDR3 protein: CASSARDRGVISEAFF
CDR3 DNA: TGCGCCAGCAGCGCCCGGGACAGGGGGGTGATATCTGAAGCTTTCTTT

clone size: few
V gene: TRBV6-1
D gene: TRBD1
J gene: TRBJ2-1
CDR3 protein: CASSQGTGVYNEQFF
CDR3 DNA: TGTGCCAGCAGTCAGGGGACAGGGGTTTACAATGAGCAGTTCTTC

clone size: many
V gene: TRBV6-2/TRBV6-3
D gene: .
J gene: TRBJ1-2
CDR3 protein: CASSYPARVGYGYTF
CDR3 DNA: TGTGCCAGCAGTTACCCTGCCAGGGTGGGCTATGGCTACACCTTC

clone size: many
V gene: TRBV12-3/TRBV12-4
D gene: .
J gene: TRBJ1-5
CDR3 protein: CASSPGTLPGQPQHF
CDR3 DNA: TGTGCCAGCAGTCCCGGGACACTCCCCGGTCAGCCCCAGCATTTT

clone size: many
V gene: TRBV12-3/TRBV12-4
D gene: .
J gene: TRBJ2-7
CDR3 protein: CASSFVPGLFTYEQYF
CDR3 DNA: TGTGCCAGCAGTTTTGTGCCGGGACTTTTCACCTACGAGCAGTACTTC